This passage covers 12 T cell receptor beta chains from one sample sequenced in a study of T cells after yellow fever vaccination. TCRdb re-called the 5' RACE reads through MiXCR, storing one row per CDR3 protein. The table lists some 100,000 distinct CDR3 sequences, roughly 8.2% of them singletons. The sample here was CD8+ T cells not binding an NS4B(214-222) dextramer, sorted from PBMCs, taken less than 16 days after the first yellow fever vaccination. These receptors all stem from a man between 18 and 29 years old who received the YFV17D yellow fever vaccine.

At least ten counts were recorded for this clonotype. The chain joins TRBV7-6 to TRBJ1-1, with no clear D. Trimming pared 2 bases from V and 7 bases from J, leaving 11 bases between. The V gene's germline CDR1 is SGHVS and CDR2 FNYEAQ. The CDR3 length is 13 residues. The CDR3 loop reads CASSLSTPYEAFF. DNA of the CDR3: TGTGCCAGCAGCTTATCGACACCATATGAAGCTTTCTTT.

This rearrangement joins TRBV7-9 to TRBJ1-2; D possibly corresponds to TRBD1 (6 bases). The germline gives CDR1 SEHNR, CDR2 FQNEAQ (reference sequence). The CDR3 has 13 amino acids. V was clipped by 7 bases and J by 2 bases, with 11 bases between them. DNA for the CDR3: TGTGCCAGCAACCCTACAGGGAACTATGGCTACACCTTC. It encodes CASNPTGNYGYTF.

This clonotype is judged medium-sized. The J gene is TRBJ2-1, the V gene TRBV7-6; D is undetermined. This CDR3 contains 11 residues. In germline, CDR1 is SGHVS, CDR2 FNYEAQ. Trimming stripped 5 bases from V and 8 bases from J, with 7 bases between. Here the CDR3 DNA reads TGTGCCAGCAGCCCTGGGTATGAGCAGTTCTTC. Its protein product is CASSPGYEQFF.

V usage is TRBV20-1 and J usage is TRBJ2-1; the match to TRBD2 covers 8 bases. The ends lost 0 bases at V and 0 bases at J; junction bases unmatched: 1. Looked up from germline, CDR1 is DFQATT and CDR2 is SNEGSKA (reference sequence). The CDR3 totals 15 residues. CDR3 residues: CSARERGASYNEQFF. CDR3 nucleotide sequence: TGCAGTGCTAGAGAGCGGGGGGCCTCCTACAATGAGCAGTTCTTC.

The rearrangement links TRBV6-2 or TRBV6-3 to TRBJ1-2, with a tentative D call TRBD1 (6 bases). The CDR3 is made up of 16 amino acids. CDR1 is MNHEY, CDR2 SVGEGT, per germline. V lost 6 bases and J 8 bases, leaving 25 bases between the germline ends. The CDR3 DNA follows: TGTGCCAGCAGCCGCCGGAGGGGCAGGGGTCTACAAGGCTACACCTTC. Protein product: CASSRRRGRGLQGYTF.

The chain uses TRBV11-3 and TRBJ2-5; perhaps TRBD1 as D (5 bases). V lost 7 bases to trimming and J lost 2 bases, with 20 bases between them. Germline CDR1 SGHNT, CDR2 YENEEA. CDR3 length: 16 amino acids. The CDR3 DNA reads TGTGCCAGCATCGGAAGGGAAGGGGAAGCACAAGAGACCCAGTACTTC. It specifies CASIGREGEAQETQYF. Full variable domain (outside the CDR3, taken from reference TRBV11-3 and TRBJ2-5): EAGVVQSPRYKIIEKKQPVAFWCNPISGHNTLYWYLQNLGQGPELLIRYENEEAVDDSQLPKDRFSAERLKGVDSTLKIQPAELGDSAVYLCASIGREGEAQETQYFGPGTRLLVL.

This clonotype was recorded a few times. This chain joins TRBV5-1 and TRBJ2-3, with TRBD2 identical over 13 bases. The V and J ends lost 4 bases and 0 bases, in that order; junction bases with no gene match: 8. Germline CDR1 reads SGHRS; CDR2 reads YFSETQ. The CDR3 sequence is 18 residues long. The CDR3 sequence: CASSPGLAGFFSTDTQYF. DNA for the CDR3: TGCGCCAGCAGCCCGGGACTAGCGGGGTTCTTTAGCACAGATACGCAGTATTTT.

This clonotype was detected a few times. The rearrangement joins TRBV12-3 or TRBV12-4 to TRBJ2-3, with no clear D. The CDR3 length is 12 residues. V lost 6 bases, J lost 5 bases, and 9 bases lay in between. Here the CDR3 DNA reads TGTGCCAGCAGCCCTAACGTAGATACGCAGTATTTT. Residues: CASSPNVDTQYF.

In regard to this clonotype: One end of the junction varies from germline; a read error may be responsible. V and J are TRBV5-1 and TRBJ1-5, with a weak D call TRBD1 (5 bases). From germline, CDR1 is SGHRS and CDR2 YFSETQ. The CDR3 length is 15 residues. In DNA form, the CDR3 reads TGCGCCTGCAGCACTCTGGGGGGGAGCAATCAGCCCCAGCATTTT. Its translation is CACSTLGGSNQPQHF.

This chain connects TRBV12-3 or TRBV12-4 to TRBJ1-2; weak D call: TRBD1 (5 bases). The V gene lost 8 bases and the J gene lost 4 bases, with 14 bases spanning the gap. The CDR3 sequence is 13 residues long. This CDR3 reads CASRAGAVYGYTF. The CDR3 DNA reads as TGTGCCAGCCGTGCTGGGGCGGTCTATGGCTACACCTTC.

The gene calls are TRBV4-1 and TRBJ2-5; 8 nucleotides align to TRBD2. With V trimmed by 0 bases and J by 2 bases, 8 bases remained unmatched. The germline V gene has CDR1 MGHRA and CDR2 YSYEKL. There are 17 residues in the CDR3. CDR3 sequence: CASSQEFSGGPQETQYF. The CDR3 bases are TGCGCCAGCAGCCAAGAGTTCAGCGGGGGCCCTCAAGAGACCCAGTACTTC.

In this sample, this clonotype turned up many times. The chain uses TRBV7-8 and TRBJ2-5; D gene unclear. Deletions cut 2 bases from V and 5 bases from J, with 12 bases between. The CDR3 is 14 residues long. CDR1 and CDR2 from the germline V gene are SGHVS and FQNEAQ. The CDR3 loop is CASSLSFVWETQYF. Written as DNA, the CDR3 is TGTGCCAGCAGCTTAAGCTTTGTATGGGAGACCCAGTACTTC.